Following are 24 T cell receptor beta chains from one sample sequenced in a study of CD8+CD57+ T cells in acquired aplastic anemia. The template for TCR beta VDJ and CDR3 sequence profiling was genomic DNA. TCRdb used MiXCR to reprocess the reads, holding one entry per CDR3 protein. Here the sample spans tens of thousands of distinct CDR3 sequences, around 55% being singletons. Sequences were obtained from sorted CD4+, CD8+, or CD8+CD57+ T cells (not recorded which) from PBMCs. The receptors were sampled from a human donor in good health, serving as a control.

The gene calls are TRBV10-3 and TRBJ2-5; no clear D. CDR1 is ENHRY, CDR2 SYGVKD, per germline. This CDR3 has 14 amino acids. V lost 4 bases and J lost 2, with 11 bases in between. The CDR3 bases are TGTGCCATCAGTGTTGGTCTGTTACAAGAGACCCAGTACTTC. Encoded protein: CAISVGLLQETQYF.

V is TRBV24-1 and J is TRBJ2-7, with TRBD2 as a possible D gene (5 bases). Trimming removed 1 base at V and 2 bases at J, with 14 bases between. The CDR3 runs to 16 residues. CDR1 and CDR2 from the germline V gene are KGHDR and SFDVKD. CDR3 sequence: CATSDFLGRRPYEQYF. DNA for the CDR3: TGTGCCACCAGTGATTTTTTAGGGAGACGGCCCTACGAGCAGTACTTC.

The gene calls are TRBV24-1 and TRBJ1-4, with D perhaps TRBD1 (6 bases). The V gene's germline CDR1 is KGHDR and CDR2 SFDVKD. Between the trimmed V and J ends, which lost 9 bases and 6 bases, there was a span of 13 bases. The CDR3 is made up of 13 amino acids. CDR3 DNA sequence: TGTGCCACCCAGGGGACGTCAGATGAAAAACTGTTTTTT. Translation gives CATQGTSDEKLFF.

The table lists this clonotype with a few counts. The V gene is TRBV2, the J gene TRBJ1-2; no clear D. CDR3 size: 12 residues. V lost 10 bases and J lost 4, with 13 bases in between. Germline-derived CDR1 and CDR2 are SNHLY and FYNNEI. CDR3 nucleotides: TGTGCCACCCCAAGGACGGGCTATGGCTACACCTTC. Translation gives CATPRTGYGYTF.

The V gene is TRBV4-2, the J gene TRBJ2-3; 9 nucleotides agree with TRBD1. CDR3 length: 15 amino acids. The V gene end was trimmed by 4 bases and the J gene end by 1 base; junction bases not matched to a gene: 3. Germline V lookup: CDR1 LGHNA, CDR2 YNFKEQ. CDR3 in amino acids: CASSPQGAGTDTQYF. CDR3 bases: TGTGCCAGCAGCCCACAGGGGGCTGGCACAGATACGCAGTATTTT.

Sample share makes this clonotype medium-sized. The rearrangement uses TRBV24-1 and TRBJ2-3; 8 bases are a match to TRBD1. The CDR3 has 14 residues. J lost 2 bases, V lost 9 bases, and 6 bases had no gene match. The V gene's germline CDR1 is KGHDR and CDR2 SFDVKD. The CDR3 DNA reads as TGTGCCACCCAGAGGACAGGGATCACAGATACGCAGTATTTT. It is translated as CATQRTGITDTQYF.

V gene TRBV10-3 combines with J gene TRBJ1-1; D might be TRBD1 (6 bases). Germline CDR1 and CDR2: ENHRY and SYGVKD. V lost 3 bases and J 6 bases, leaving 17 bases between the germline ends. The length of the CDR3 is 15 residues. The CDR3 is CAISDPSTGSAEAFF. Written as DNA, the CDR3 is TGTGCCATCAGTGACCCGAGCACAGGGTCCGCTGAAGCTTTCTTT.

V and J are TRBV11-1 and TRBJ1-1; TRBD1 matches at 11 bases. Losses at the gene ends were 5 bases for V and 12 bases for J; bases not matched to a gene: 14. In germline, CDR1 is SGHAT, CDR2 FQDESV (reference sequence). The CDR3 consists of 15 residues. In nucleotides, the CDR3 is TGTGCCAGCAGCCCTAGACCGGACAGGGGGCGCGGGACTTTCTTT. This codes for CASSPRPDRGRGTFF. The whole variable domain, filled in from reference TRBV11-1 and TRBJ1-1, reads EAEVAQSPRYKITEKSQAVAFWCDPISGHATLYWYRQILGQGPELLVQFQDESVVDDSQLPKDRFSAERLKGVDSTLKIQPAELGDSAMYLCASSPRPDRGRGTFFGQGTRLTVV.

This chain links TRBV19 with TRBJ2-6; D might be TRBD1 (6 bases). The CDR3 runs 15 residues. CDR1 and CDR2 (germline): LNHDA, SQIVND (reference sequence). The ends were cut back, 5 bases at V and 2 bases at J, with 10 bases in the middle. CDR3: CASSVAGAGANVLTF. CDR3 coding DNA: TGTGCCAGTAGTGTGGCAGGGGCTGGGGCCAACGTCCTGACTTTC. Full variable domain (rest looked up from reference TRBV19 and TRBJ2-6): DGGITQSPKYLFRKEGQNVTLSCEQNLNHDAMYWYRQDPGQGLRLIYYSQIVNDFQKGDIAEGYSVSREKKESFPLTVTSAQKNPTAFYLCASSVAGAGANVLTFGAGSRLTVL.

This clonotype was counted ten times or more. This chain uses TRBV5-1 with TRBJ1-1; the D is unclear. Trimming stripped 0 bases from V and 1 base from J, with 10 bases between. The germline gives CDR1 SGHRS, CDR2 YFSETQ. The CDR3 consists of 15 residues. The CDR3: CASSLEVFGNTEAFF. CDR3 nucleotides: TGCGCCAGCAGCTTGGAGGTCTTTGGGAACACTGAAGCTTTCTTT.

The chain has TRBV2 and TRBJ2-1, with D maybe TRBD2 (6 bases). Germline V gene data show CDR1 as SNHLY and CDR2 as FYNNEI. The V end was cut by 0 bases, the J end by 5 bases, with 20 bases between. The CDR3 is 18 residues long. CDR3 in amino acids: CASSEALQGGWINNEQFF. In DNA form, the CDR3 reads TGTGCCAGCAGTGAAGCGCTTCAGGGAGGCTGGATAAACAATGAGCAGTTCTTC.

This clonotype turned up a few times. CDR3 loop: CASSLLSTGEQYF. DNA for the CDR3: TGTGCCAGCAGCTTACTCTCCACCGGAGAGCAGTACTTC. The chain combines TRBV7-3 with TRBJ2-7; D unresolved. This CDR3 is 13 amino acids long. The germline V and J ends were trimmed by 2 bases and 7 bases, with 12 bases remaining between them. CDR1 and CDR2 (germline): SGHTA, FQGTGA. Supplemented by reference TRBV7-3 and TRBJ2-7, the full variable domain reads GAGVSQTPSNKVTEKGKYVELRCDPISGHTALYWYRQSLGQGPEFLIYFQGTGAADDSGLPNDRFFAVRPEGSVSTLKIQRTERGDSAVYLCASSLLSTGEQYFGPGTRLTVT.

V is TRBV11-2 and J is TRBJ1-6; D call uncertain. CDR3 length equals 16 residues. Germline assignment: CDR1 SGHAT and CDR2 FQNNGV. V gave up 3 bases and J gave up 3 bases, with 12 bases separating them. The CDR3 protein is CASSLGGHHYNSPLHF. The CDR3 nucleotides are TGTGCCAGCAGCTTGGGCGGCCACCACTATAATTCACCCCTCCACTTT. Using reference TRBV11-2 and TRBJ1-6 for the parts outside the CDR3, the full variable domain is EAGVAQSPRYKIIEKRQSVAFWCNPISGHATLYWYQQILGQGPKLLIQFQNNGVVDDSQLPKDRFSAERLKGVDSTLKIQPAKLEDSAVYLCASSLGGHHYNSPLHFGNGTRLTVT.

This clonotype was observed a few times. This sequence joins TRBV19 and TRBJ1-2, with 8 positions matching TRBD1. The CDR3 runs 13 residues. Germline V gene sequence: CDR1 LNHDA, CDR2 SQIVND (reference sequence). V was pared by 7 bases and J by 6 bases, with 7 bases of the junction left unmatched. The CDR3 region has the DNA TGTGCCAGTACTTTTTCACAGGGGGATGGCTACACCTTC. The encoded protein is CASTFSQGDGYTF.

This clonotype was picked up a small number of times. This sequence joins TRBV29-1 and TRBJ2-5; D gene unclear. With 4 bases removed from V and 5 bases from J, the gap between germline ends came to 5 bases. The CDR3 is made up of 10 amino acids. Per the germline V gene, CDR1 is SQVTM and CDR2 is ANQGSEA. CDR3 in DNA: TGCAGCGTTGCCACGGAGACCCAGTACTTC. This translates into CSVATETQYF.

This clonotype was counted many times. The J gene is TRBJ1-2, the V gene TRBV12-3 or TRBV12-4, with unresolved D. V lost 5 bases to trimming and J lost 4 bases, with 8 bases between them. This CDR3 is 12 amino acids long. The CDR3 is CASSPDIYGYTF. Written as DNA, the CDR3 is TGTGCCAGCAGTCCCGACATCTATGGCTACACCTTC.

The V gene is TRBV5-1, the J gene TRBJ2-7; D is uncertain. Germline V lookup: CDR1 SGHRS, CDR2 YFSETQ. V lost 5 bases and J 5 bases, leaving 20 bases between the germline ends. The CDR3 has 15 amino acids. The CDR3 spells CASSILGLLADEQYF. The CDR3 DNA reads TGCGCCAGCAGTATTTTAGGCTTACTCGCCGACGAGCAGTACTTC.

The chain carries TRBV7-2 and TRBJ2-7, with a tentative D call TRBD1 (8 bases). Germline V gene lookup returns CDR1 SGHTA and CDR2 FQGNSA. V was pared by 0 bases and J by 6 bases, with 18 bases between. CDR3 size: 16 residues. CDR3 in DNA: TGTGCCAGCAGCTTAGCTCCGACAGGGGAGGGCTTCGAGCAGTACTTC. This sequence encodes CASSLAPTGEGFEQYF.

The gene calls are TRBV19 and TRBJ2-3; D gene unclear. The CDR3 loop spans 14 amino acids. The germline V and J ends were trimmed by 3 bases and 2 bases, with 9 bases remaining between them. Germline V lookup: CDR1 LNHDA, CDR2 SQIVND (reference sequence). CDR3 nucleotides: TGTGCCAGTAGTATTCGGCCGATCACAGATACGCAGTATTTT. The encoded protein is CASSIRPITDTQYF.

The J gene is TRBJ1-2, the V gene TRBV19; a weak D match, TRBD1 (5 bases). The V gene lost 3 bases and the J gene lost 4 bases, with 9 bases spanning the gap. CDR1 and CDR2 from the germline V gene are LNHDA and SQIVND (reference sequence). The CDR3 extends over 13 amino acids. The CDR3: CASSMQTAYGYTF. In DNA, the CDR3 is TGTGCCAGTAGTATGCAGACAGCCTATGGCTACACCTTC.

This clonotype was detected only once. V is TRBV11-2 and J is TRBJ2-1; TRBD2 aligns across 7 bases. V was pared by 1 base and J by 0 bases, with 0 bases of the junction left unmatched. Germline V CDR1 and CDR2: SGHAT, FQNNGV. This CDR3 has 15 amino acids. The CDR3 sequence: CASSLGTSSYNEQFF. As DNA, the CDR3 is TGTGCCAGCAGCTTAGGGACTAGCTCCTACAATGAGCAGTTCTTC.

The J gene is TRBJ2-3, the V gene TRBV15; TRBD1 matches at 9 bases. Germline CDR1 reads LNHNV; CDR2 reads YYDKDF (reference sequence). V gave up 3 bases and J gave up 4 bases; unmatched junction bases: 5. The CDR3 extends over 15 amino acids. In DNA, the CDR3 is TGTGCCACCAGCAGGAGTCGGGACAGGGCAGATACGCAGTATTTT. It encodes CATSRSRDRADTQYF.

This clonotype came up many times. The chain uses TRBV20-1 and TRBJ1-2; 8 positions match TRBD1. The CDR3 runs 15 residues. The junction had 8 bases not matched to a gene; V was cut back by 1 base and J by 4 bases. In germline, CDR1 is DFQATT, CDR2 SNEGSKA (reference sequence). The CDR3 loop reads CSARAGQGRGYGYTF. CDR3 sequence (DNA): TGCAGTGCTAGAGCAGGACAGGGAAGGGGCTATGGCTACACCTTC.

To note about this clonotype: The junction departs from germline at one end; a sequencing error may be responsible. Written as DNA, the CDR3 is TGTGCCTCCAGTGACACCCTTGGGACAGGGGACACAGATACGCAGTATTTT. Its protein product is CASSDTLGTGDTDTQYF. V is TRBV24-1 and J is TRBJ2-3, with 10 bases aligning to TRBD1. CDR3 length: 17 amino acids. Germline-derived CDR1 and CDR2 are KGHDR and SFDVKD.